Detailed here is one T cell receptor (beta chain). Its antigen is undetermined. The CDR3 covers 14 residues. V was clipped by 0 bases and J by 3 bases, with 7 bases between them. Germline V gene data show CDR1 as SGDLS and CDR2 as YYNGEE. Clones were read by immunoSEQ multiplex PCR, and TCRdb kept only the in-frame ones, dropping some. This sample has around 130,000 clones, with approximately 85% found just once. This entry comes from a study of T cell responses to AZD1222 COVID-19 vaccine. Study-wide results and limits: Clonal diversity may have been underestimated in mostly white British donors.

The chain employs TRBV9 and TRBJ2-1; D call uncertain. This TCR came from an adult who received the AZD1222 COVID-19 vaccine. This sample comprised peripheral blood, obtained 28 days after the second AZD1222 dose. The DNA for the CDR3 is TGTGCCAGCAGCGTAGGCGGATACTACAATGAGCAGTTCTTC. This codes for CASSVGGYYNEQFF.